Each of the 27 T cell receptor beta chains below was sequenced from the same sample in a study of T cell repertoires in cytomegalovirus infection. TCRdb fed the reads into MiXCR, producing one record per CDR3 protein. The profile shows roughly 920,000 distinct CDR3 sequences, around 31% of them singletons. These receptors' antigens are unknown. Here the sequenced sample was cultured CD8+ T cells from PBMCs, taken from culture after CMV antigen stimulation. The receptors originated from a human donor in good health (CMV status not recorded). Some clones in this sample may be carry-over from other donors' samples.

This chain connects TRBV4-1 to TRBJ1-2; weak D call: TRBD1 (5 bases). This CDR3 has 17 residues. Germline CDR1 is MGHRA and CDR2 is YSYEKL. Between the trimmed V and J ends, which lost 2 bases and 0 bases, there was a span of 16 bases. As DNA, the CDR3 is TGCGCCAGCAGCCAACCCGGCGGGGCAGATCCTAACTATGGCTACACCTTC. Protein product: CASSQPGGADPNYGYTF.

This clonotype has more than one count but fewer than ten. The V and J genes are TRBV7-9 and TRBJ1-1; 8 bases fit TRBD1. The ends lost 4 bases at V and 6 bases at J; junction bases unmatched: 10. Germline V gives CDR1 SEHNR, CDR2 FQNEAQ (reference sequence). This CDR3 contains 15 residues. CDR3 DNA: TGTGCCAGCAGCTCTCCGGCCGGGACAGGCGCTGAAGCTTTCTTT. Translated: CASSSPAGTGAEAFF.

This clonotype came up many times. The chain carries TRBV7-9 and TRBJ1-1; the match to TRBD1 covers 10 bases. The CDR3 is 15 residues long. The germline V gene has CDR1 SEHNR and CDR2 FQNEAQ (reference sequence). The J segment lost 6 bases and the V segment lost 4 bases, leaving 8 bases of the junction unmatched. For the CDR3, the DNA is TGTGCCAGCAGCTCCTCGACAGGGGGCGCGGCTGAAGCTTTCTTT. Its translation: CASSSSTGGAAEAFF. Drawing the rest from reference TRBV7-9 and TRBJ1-1, the complete variable domain is DTGVSQNPRHKITKRGQNVTFRCDPISEHNRLYWYRQTLGQGPEFLTYFQNEAQLEKSRLLSDRFSAERPKGSFSTLEIQRTEQGDSAMYLCASSSSTGGAAEAFFGQGTRLTVV.

The chain is built from TRBV12-3 or TRBV12-4 and TRBJ1-2; a weak D match, TRBD1 (5 bases). V was pared by 5 bases and J by 3 bases, with 16 bases between. There are 15 residues in the CDR3. The CDR3 loop reads CASSPSARDDYGYTF. CDR3 coding DNA: TGTGCCAGCAGTCCCAGCGCCAGGGACGACTATGGCTACACCTTC.

Only a few counts were recorded for this clonotype. The V gene is TRBV12-5, the J gene TRBJ2-5, with a weak D call TRBD2 (7 bases). The CDR3 runs to 15 residues. The V end was cut by 3 bases, the J end by 5 bases, with 16 bases between. Germline V lookup: CDR1 LGHNT, CDR2 FRNRAP. The CDR3 sequence: CASGFLEGGEETQYF. In DNA form, the CDR3 reads TGTGCTAGTGGTTTCCTTGAGGGGGGGGAGGAGACCCAGTACTTC.

This clonotype turned up a few times. The chain recombines TRBV19 with TRBJ1-2, with D tentatively TRBD1 (5 bases). The germline CDR1 and CDR2 sequences are LNHDA and SQIVND (reference sequence). Between the trimmed V and J ends, which lost 9 bases and 4 bases, there was a span of 18 bases. This CDR3 region has 14 residues. The CDR3 is CASGSTTAVYGYTF. The CDR3 DNA is TGTGCCAGCGGCTCTACGACAGCCGTCTATGGCTACACCTTC.

The rearrangement links TRBV20-1 to TRBJ1-2; D is possibly TRBD1 (5 bases). Trimming shortened V by 1 base and J by 2 bases, and 17 bases separated the two germline ends. The germline CDR1 and CDR2 sequences are DFQATT and SNEGSKA (reference sequence). The CDR3 totals 16 residues. Here the CDR3 DNA reads TGCAGTGCTAGAGGGGTCCGGGACCCCTCGAACTATGGCTACACCTTC. Protein sequence: CSARGVRDPSNYGYTF.

The chain employs TRBV6-4 and TRBJ2-1; the D gene is possibly TRBD1 (5 bases). This CDR3 is 13 amino acids long. Germline CDR1 and CDR2: MRHNA and SNTAGT. V lost 2 bases and J 7 bases, leaving 9 bases between the germline ends. The CDR3 coding sequence is TGTGCCAGCAGTGACCAAACAGGAAATGAGCAGTTCTTC. It is translated as CASSDQTGNEQFF.

The V call is TRBV2, the J call TRBJ1-5, with D possibly matching TRBD1 (6 bases). CDR1 SNHLY and CDR2 FYNNEI come from the germline V gene. The CDR3 is made up of 15 amino acids. The ends were cut back, 3 bases at V and 6 bases at J, with 15 bases in the middle. For the CDR3, the DNA is TGTGCCAGCAGTGAGTTTGGCAGGGGACCTCAGCCCCAGCATTTT. This codes for CASSEFGRGPQPQHF. The full variable domain, in which reference TRBV2 and TRBJ1-5 provide the parts outside the CDR3, is EPEVTQTPSHQVTQMGQEVILRCVPISNHLYFYWYRQILGQKVEFLVSFYNNEISEKSEIFDDQFSVERPDGSNFTLKIRSTKLEDSAMYFCASSEFGRGPQPQHFGDGTRLSIL.

This clonotype turned up a few times. The chain recombines TRBV7-9 with TRBJ2-1, with 7 bases fitting TRBD1. J lost 3 bases, V lost 10 bases, and 9 bases had no gene match. There are 14 residues in the CDR3. CDR1 and CDR2 (germline): SEHNR, FQNEAQ (reference sequence). The CDR3 DNA reads as TGTGCCATCTTGGAGACAGGGCACTACAATGAGCAGTTCTTC. As protein: CAILETGHYNEQFF. Variable domain in full (rest from reference TRBV7-9 and TRBJ2-1): DTGVSQNPRHKITKRGQNVTFRCDPISEHNRLYWYRQTLGQGPEFLTYFQNEAQLEKSRLLSDRFSAERPKGSFSTLEIQRTEQGDSAMYLCAILETGHYNEQFFGPGTRLTVL.

Worth noting for this clonotype: At one of its ends the junction is not consistent with the germline gene, which may arise from a read error. This chain uses TRBV12-3 or TRBV12-4 with TRBJ2-7; D is perhaps TRBD1 (5 bases). The CDR3 extends over 12 amino acids. The CDR3 region is CPSSLGAYEQYF. DNA for the CDR3: TGTCCCAGCAGTTTAGGGGCCTACGAGCAGTACTTC.

This chain links TRBV20-1 with TRBJ2-7; maybe TRBD2 (5 bases). CDR1 and CDR2 from the germline V gene are DFQATT and SNEGSKA (reference sequence). V shed 3 bases and J shed 5 bases, with 14 bases lying between them. The CDR3 sequence is 13 residues long. CDR3 loop: CSASRGLRNEQYV. The CDR3 DNA is TGCAGTGCTAGTAGAGGGCTAAGGAACGAGCAGTACGTC.

The chain recombines TRBV29-1 with TRBJ2-1, with unresolved D. CDR3 size: 14 residues. Trimming took 2 bases from V and 8 from J, leaving 16 bases between them. From germline, CDR1 is SQVTM and CDR2 ANQGSEA. CDR3 in DNA: TGCAGCGTTGAAACGGCCCTTCTGCGGTATGAGCAGTTCTTC. Its protein product is CSVETALLRYEQFF.

This clonotype was counted a few times. This sequence joins TRBV20-1 and TRBJ1-4; TRBD1 matches at 9 bases. The CDR3 length is 15 residues. CDR1 DFQATT and CDR2 SNEGSKA come from the germline V gene (reference sequence). V shed 1 base, J shed 8 bases, and the junction held 8 bases outside the gene matches. The CDR3 DNA is TGCAGTGCTAGAGTGAGGGACAGGGTGGGGGAAAAACTGTTTTTT. Translated: CSARVRDRVGEKLFF.

This chain uses TRBV3-1 with TRBJ1-1; D is perhaps TRBD1 (5 bases). The CDR3 extends over 16 amino acids. Trimming left V 0 bases short and J 1 base short, with 12 bases between. Per germline, CDR1 LGHDT and CDR2 YNNKEL (reference sequence). The CDR3 DNA follows: TGTGCCAGCAGCCAAGATGCGGGGCCTACGAACACTGAAGCTTTCTTT. This codes for CASSQDAGPTNTEAFF. Combining the CDR3 with reference TRBV3-1 and TRBJ1-1 gives the whole variable domain DTAVSQTPKYLVTQMGNDKSIKCEQNLGHDTMYWYKQDSKKFLKIMFSYNNKELIINETVPNRFSPKSPDKAHLNLHINSLELGDSAVYFCASSQDAGPTNTEAFFGQGTRLTVV.

This clonotype was recorded a few times. V gene TRBV27 combines with J gene TRBJ2-7, with TRBD1 matching over 10 bases. The germline V gene encodes CDR1 MNHEY and CDR2 SMNVEV (reference sequence). Trimming took 5 bases from V and 5 from J; bases not matched to a gene: 9. The CDR3 loop spans 15 amino acids. The CDR3 DNA sequence: TGTGCCAGCAGTCCCCGGGACAGGGGTAACCACGAGCAGTACTTC. It is translated as CASSPRDRGNHEQYF.

The genes are TRBV28 and TRBJ1-2; 11 bases match TRBD1. Germline-derived CDR1 and CDR2 are MDHEN and SYDVKM. There are 18 residues in the CDR3. With 7 bases clipped from V and 4 bases from J, the junction kept 17 bases outside the gene matches. This chain's CDR3 is CASIPRVDRGLRGYGYTF. CDR3 sequence (DNA): TGTGCCAGCATTCCCAGGGTGGACAGGGGGCTCCGTGGCTATGGCTACACCTTC.

This clonotype was recorded many times. V and J are TRBV6-5 and TRBJ2-1, with 11 positions matching TRBD2. CDR3 size: 21 residues. With 5 bases clipped from V and 1 base from J, the junction kept 19 bases outside the gene matches. Germline-derived CDR1 and CDR2 are MNHEY and SVGAGI. DNA for the CDR3: TGTGCCAGCAGTCCACTCCGACTAGCGGGGAGGTCTCCTAATTCCTACAATGAGCAGTTCTTC. It encodes CASSPLRLAGRSPNSYNEQFF.

The chain recombines TRBV6-6 with TRBJ1-4, with D possibly being TRBD1 (5 bases). CDR1 is MNHNY, CDR2 SVGAGI, per germline (reference sequence). The CDR3 loop spans 16 amino acids. V shed 6 bases and J shed 4 bases, with 18 bases lying between them. As DNA, the CDR3 is TGTGCCAGCAGGTACCCCTCCGGGACCTTTAATGAAAAACTGTTTTTT. This translates into CASRYPSGTFNEKLFF.

The count of this clonotype is one. CDR3 coding DNA: TGCAGCGTTAACTCACAGAGGAGGGCTTTCTTT. Amino acid sequence: CSVNSQRRAFF. The V call is TRBV29-1, the J call TRBJ1-1; D is unresolved. This CDR3 has 11 residues. Trimming removed 5 bases at V and 11 bases at J, with 15 bases between. Germline lookup yields CDR1 SQVTM and CDR2 ANQGSEA.

This chain connects TRBV27 to TRBJ1-4; D not resolved. The V gene's germline CDR1 is MNHEY and CDR2 SMNVEV (reference sequence). The V end was cut by 7 bases, the J end by 4 bases, with 13 bases between. The CDR3 has 14 residues. CDR3 DNA sequence: TGTGCCAGCAAAAAATCGGCTTATAATGAAAAACTGTTTTTT. Protein product: CASKKSAYNEKLFF.

This clonotype occurred many times. The rearrangement uses TRBV7-9 and TRBJ2-7, with D possibly TRBD1 on 5 matching bases. V was trimmed by 6 bases and J by 0 bases, leaving 12 bases between them. Germline V gene lookup returns CDR1 SEHNR and CDR2 FQNEAQ (reference sequence). The CDR3 consists of 14 residues. The CDR3 sequence: CASRGPMSSYEQYV. The CDR3 region has the DNA TGTGCCAGCAGGGGGCCTATGAGCTCCTACGAGCAGTACGTC.

The chain joins TRBV27 to TRBJ2-1; TRBD2 agrees at 8 bases. CDR3 length: 16 residues. The junction had 13 bases not matched to a gene; V was cut back by 6 bases and J by 6 bases. The germline V gene encodes CDR1 MNHEY and CDR2 SMNVEV (reference sequence). The CDR3 sequence: CASSGGGGLDPNEQFF. CDR3 coding DNA: TGTGCCAGCAGCGGGGGGGGGGGCCTCGATCCCAATGAGCAGTTCTTC.

This clonotype was counted between two and nine times. The chain has TRBV7-3 and TRBJ2-2, with TRBD2 identical over 8 bases. CDR1 and CDR2 (germline): SGHTA, FQGTGA. This CDR3 contains 16 residues. V lost 2 bases, J lost 4 bases, and 6 bases stayed unmatched. The DNA of the CDR3 is TGTGCCAGCAGCTTACCCAGCGGGGGAACCACCGGGGAGCTGTTTTTT. This encodes CASSLPSGGTTGELFF.

The V gene is TRBV7-6, the J gene TRBJ1-2, with 8 bases lining up with TRBD1. Germline CDR1 SGHVS, CDR2 FNYEAQ. CDR3 length equals 16 residues. J was trimmed by 4 bases and V by 4 bases; bases with no gene match: 11. The DNA of the CDR3 is TGTGCCAGCAGCTCCCCGGGGACAGGTCCCGCCTATGGCTACACCTTC. This encodes CASSSPGTGPAYGYTF. The full variable domain, in which reference TRBV7-6 and TRBJ1-2 provide the parts outside the CDR3, is GAGVSQSPRYKVTKRGQDVALRCDPISGHVSLYWYRQALGQGPEFLTYFNYEAQQDKSGLPNDRFSAERPEGSISTLTIQRTEQRDSAMYRCASSSPGTGPAYGYTFGSGTRLTVV.

The V gene is TRBV10-3, the J gene TRBJ2-6; 7 nucleotides agree with TRBD1. The junction had 6 bases not matched to a gene; V was cut back by 4 bases and J by 0 bases. The CDR3 is 17 residues long. Germline V CDR1 and CDR2: ENHRY, SYGVKD. CDR3 nucleotide sequence: TGTGCCATCAGTGCGACAGGGATAGACTCTGGGGCCAACGTCCTGACTTTC. It yields the protein CAISATGIDSGANVLTF.

The V call is TRBV20-1, the J call TRBJ2-5; the match to TRBD2 covers 14 bases. The V gene's germline CDR1 is DFQATT and CDR2 SNEGSKA (reference sequence). V shed 4 bases and J 3 bases; nucleotides not matched to a gene: 7. CDR3 length: 16 residues. The CDR3 loop reads CSATGTSGGHEETQYF. CDR3 nucleotide sequence: TGCAGTGCTACCGGGACTAGCGGGGGTCACGAAGAGACCCAGTACTTC.